Listed here are 18 T cell receptor beta chains from one sample, sequenced in a study of PD-1 blockade in classical Hodgkin lymphoma. The table came from immunoSEQ multiplex PCR; TCRdb's copy has only in-frame clones and leaves some out. Among tens of thousands of clones listed, approximately 90% were seen once. Specified time point: newly diagnosed, previously untreated cHL patient sample. Sequencing input: peripheral blood mononuclear cells (PBMCs). The origin of the receptors is a human donor with classical Hodgkin lymphoma.

The chain employs TRBV29-1 and TRBJ2-1; no reliable D call. V lost 4 bases and J 5 bases, leaving 12 bases between the germline ends. Germline values: CDR1 SQVTM, CDR2 ANQGSEA. CDR3 length equals 13 residues. CDR3 amino acids: CSVAATQNNEQFF. DNA of the CDR3: TGCAGCGTTGCGGCGACGCAAAACAATGAGCAGTTCTTC.

The chain has TRBV5-4 and TRBJ1-2, with D tentatively TRBD1 (6 bases). The V gene lost 7 bases and the J gene lost 6 bases, with 16 bases spanning the gap. This CDR3 comprises 13 residues. Germline lookup yields CDR1 SGHNT and CDR2 YYREEE (reference sequence). For the CDR3, the DNA is TGTGCCAGCGGCCCCGCGGGGGCGGATGGCTACACCTTC. It specifies CASGPAGADGYTF.

V and J are TRBV5-6 and TRBJ1-1; D is uncertain. Looked up from germline, CDR1 is SGHDT and CDR2 is YYEEEE. The CDR3 has 14 residues. V was pared by 3 bases and J by 1 base, with 10 bases between. Written as DNA, the CDR3 is TGTGCCAGCAGCTCCCCCGGGCGGAACACTGAAGCTTTCTTT. This gives the protein CASSSPGRNTEAFF.

This chain joins TRBV5-4 and TRBJ2-1; 9 nucleotides align to TRBD2. J lost 8 bases, V lost 4 bases, and 13 bases had no gene match. The CDR3 sequence is 16 residues long. Germline V gene data show CDR1 as SGHNT and CDR2 as YYREEE (reference sequence). The CDR3 region has the DNA TGTGCCAGCAGCCGAGGGCCTAGCGGGAATACTCATGAGCAGTTCTTC. It encodes CASSRGPSGNTHEQFF.

V is TRBV11-2 and J is TRBJ1-2; D remains unclear. The CDR3 totals 15 residues. The V and J ends lost 2 bases and 7 bases respectively, with 17 bases between them. The V gene's germline CDR1 is SGHAT and CDR2 FQNNGV. The CDR3 loop is CASSLRLYPVAGYTF. In nucleotides, the CDR3 is TGTGCCAGCAGCTTACGACTTTACCCAGTAGCTGGCTACACCTTC.

V and J are TRBV11-2 and TRBJ1-1, with 8 bases that match TRBD1. Germline lookup yields CDR1 SGHAT and CDR2 FQNNGV. The CDR3 covers 18 residues. The V and J ends lost 0 bases and 2 bases, in that order; junction bases with no gene match: 11. CDR3 loop: CASSLDWDRPELNTEAFF. The DNA for the CDR3 is TGTGCCAGCAGCTTAGATTGGGACAGGCCGGAACTTAACACTGAAGCTTTCTTT. The whole variable domain, remainder taken from reference TRBV11-2 and TRBJ1-1, is EAGVAQSPRYKIIEKRQSVAFWCNPISGHATLYWYQQILGQGPKLLIQFQNNGVVDDSQLPKDRFSAERLKGVDSTLKIQPAKLEDSAVYLCASSLDWDRPELNTEAFFGQGTRLTVV.

The V and J genes are TRBV28 and TRBJ2-1; D is uncertain. Looked up from germline, CDR1 is MDHEN and CDR2 is SYDVKM. The CDR3 is made up of 11 amino acids. V was trimmed by 1 base and J by 11 bases, leaving 6 bases between them. As DNA, the CDR3 is TGTGCCAGCAGTTTATCCAGGAAGCAGTTCTTC. Encoded protein: CASSLSRKQFF.

J is TRBJ2-3 and V is TRBV11-2; tentative D call: TRBD2 (5 bases). The CDR3 runs to 15 residues. The germline CDR1 and CDR2 sequences are SGHAT and FQNNGV. Trimming shortened V by 1 base and J by 6 bases, and 14 bases separated the two germline ends. CDR3 DNA: TGTGCCAGCAGCTTAGTGGGAGCGCTCGGGGATACGCAGTATTTT. Its translation: CASSLVGALGDTQYF.

The V gene is TRBV6-6, the J gene TRBJ1-1; D not resolved. CDR1 is MNHNY and CDR2 is SVGAGI in the germline V gene (reference sequence). Trimming shortened V by 8 bases and J by 10 bases, and 14 bases separated the two germline ends. The CDR3 length is 11 residues. CDR3 protein: CASSREAGAFF. As DNA, the CDR3 is TGTGCCAGCTCGAGGGAAGCTGGAGCTTTCTTT.

The chain carries TRBV11-2 and TRBJ1-2, with a possible D match to TRBD1 (5 bases). With 1 base removed from V and 5 bases from J, the gap between germline ends came to 8 bases. Germline V gene data show CDR1 as SGHAT and CDR2 as FQNNGV. This CDR3 has 13 amino acids. The CDR3 coding sequence is TGTGCCAGCAGCTTAGGTGAGGGGTATGGCTACACCTTC. It specifies CASSLGEGYGYTF.

The chain has TRBV7-2 and TRBJ2-1, with a tentative D call TRBD2 (5 bases). V shed 0 bases and J shed 2 bases, with 8 bases lying between them. The germline V gene encodes CDR1 SGHTA and CDR2 FQGNSA. CDR3 length equals 15 residues. The CDR3 is CASSLAGGPYNEQFF. The CDR3, as DNA: TGTGCCAGCAGCTTAGCGGGCGGGCCCTACAATGAGCAGTTCTTC.

The chain has TRBV2 and TRBJ2-2; D unclear. V lost 6 bases to trimming and J lost 2 bases, with 10 bases between them. This CDR3 is built from 14 residues. The germline CDR1 and CDR2 sequences are SNHLY and FYNNEI. In nucleotides, the CDR3 is TGTGCCAGCAGGGAGACAAGCAACACCGGGGAGCTGTTTTTT. It translates to CASRETSNTGELFF.

J is TRBJ1-3 and V is TRBV6-5; D gene ambiguous. Trimming removed 0 bases at V and 3 bases at J, with 6 bases between. The germline CDR1 and CDR2 sequences are MNHEY and SVGAGI. The CDR3 has 14 residues. CDR3 DNA: TGTGCCAGCAGTTACTCACAGAATGGAAACACCATATATTTT. Its protein product is CASSYSQNGNTIYF.

This clone was observed once. The chain uses TRBV7-8 and TRBJ1-3; D is unclear. The CDR3 has 14 residues. CDR1 is SGHVS and CDR2 is FQNEAQ in the germline V gene. V was shortened by 6 bases and J by 0 bases, with 9 bases between the two germline ends. CDR3: CASSAVTSGNTIYF. The CDR3, as DNA: TGTGCCAGCAGTGCCGTCACCTCTGGAAACACCATATATTTT.

This chain links TRBV2 with TRBJ1-5; TRBD1 aligns across 9 bases. The V segment lost 8 bases and the J segment 1 base; nucleotides outside the gene matches: 9. The CDR3 is made up of 16 amino acids. The germline V gene encodes CDR1 SNHLY and CDR2 FYNNEI. The chain's CDR3 is CASWDRELGSNQPQHF. Written as DNA, the CDR3 is TGTGCCAGCTGGGACAGGGAATTGGGAAGCAATCAGCCCCAGCATTTT.

This clone was detected only a few times. CDR3 coding DNA: TGTGCCAGCACCTCCGGGACTAGGCTCCCCAGTGAGCAGTTCTTC. Its protein product is CASTSGTRLPSEQFF. The chain employs TRBV6-1 and TRBJ2-1; TRBD2 matches at 8 bases. Germline-derived CDR1 and CDR2 are MNHNS and SASEGT. J was trimmed by 9 bases and V by 7 bases; bases with no gene match: 14. The CDR3 runs to 15 residues.

For the CDR3, the DNA is TGTGCCAGCAGCGTAGCGCCTAGCGGGAGAACCGGGGAGCTGTTTTTT. Protein sequence: CASSVAPSGRTGELFF. J is TRBJ2-2 and V is TRBV9; 10 bases agree with TRBD2. This CDR3 is built from 16 residues. The ends lost 0 bases at V and 5 bases at J; junction bases unmatched: 4. CDR1 is SGDLS and CDR2 is YYNGEE in the germline V gene.

A single count supports this clone. The chain has TRBV11-2 and TRBJ2-2, with 12 positions matching TRBD2. CDR1 and CDR2 from the germline V gene are SGHAT and FQNNGV. V was clipped by 3 bases and J by 12 bases; unmatched bases: 5. The CDR3 is made up of 14 amino acids. CDR3: CASSFRGLAGKLFF. CDR3 DNA: TGTGCCAGCAGCTTCCGCGGACTAGCGGGAAAGCTGTTTTTT.